The rows below give T cell receptor beta chains drawn from one sample of a study of blood T cell repertoires in COVID-19. The assay was immunoSEQ multiplex PCR, and TCRdb's table has in-frame clones only and misses some. This table has fewer than 300,000 clones, 85% appearing once. Sequencing was performed on peripheral blood. The origin of the receptors is a human donor in a cohort sampled during active COVID-19. Both conserved end residues are part of each CDR3. The D gene is left open where the match is weak. Size is omitted from some rows. Given values are once, few, many or a class for expanded clones.

V,D,J,size,DNA,CDR3
TRBV7-3,NA,TRBJ2-1,few,TGTGCCAGCAGCTTAATGCTGCTAGATATATCCCCCTACAATGAGCAGTTCTTC,CASSLMLLDISPYNEQFF
TRBV15,TRBD2,TRBJ2-7,NA,TGTGCCACCAGCAGAGATCGGTTAGCGGGAGGATACGAGCAGTACTTC,CATSRDRLAGGYEQYF
TRBV6-5,NA,TRBJ2-1,NA,TGTGCCAGCCGGGTCGGATTTGGAATTTTCAATGAGCAGTTCTTC,CASRVGFGIFNEQFF
TRBV6-5,NA,TRBJ2-1,NA,TGTGCCAGCAGAACCCGGGACAACTCCTACAATGAGCAGTTCTTC,CASRTRDNSYNEQFF
TRBV27,TRBD2,TRBJ2-1,NA,TGTGCCAGCAGTCGGACGCCCCGACTAGCGGGGAATGAGCAGTTCTTC,CASSRTPRLAGNEQFF
TRBV5-1,TRBD2,TRBJ2-3,NA,TGCGCCAGCAGCTTACTGACTAGCCCCACAGATACGCAGTATTTT,CASSLLTSPTDTQYF
TRBV27,TRBD1,TRBJ2-2,NA,TGTGCCAGCAGGGGGACAGGGCGGACCGGGGAGCTGTTTTTT,CASRGTGRTGELFF
TRBV6-5,NA,TRBJ1-1,NA,TGTGCCAGCAGCAGGGCGGGGTATGGAACTGAAGCTTTCTTT,CASSRAGYGTEAFF
TRBV19,TRBD1,TRBJ2-5,NA,TGTGCCAGTAGTATTGGGACAGGGTCGTCGGAGACCCAGTACTTC,CASSIGTGSSETQYF
TRBV5-1,TRBD2,TRBJ2-3,NA,TGCGCCAGCAAGCCCCTAGCGGGGAGCACAGATACGCAGTATTTT,CASKPLAGSTDTQYF
TRBV2,TRBD1,TRBJ1-1,NA,TGTGCCAGCAGACGACAGGGAACAAGGAAAGTACGTGAAGCTTTCTTT,CASRRQGTRKVREAFF
TRBV3-1/TRBV3-2,TRBD2,TRBJ2-7,NA,TGTGCCAGCAGCCAGCTGGCTAGCGGGCTATACGAGCAGTACTTC,CASSQLASGLYEQYF
TRBV5-1,NA,TRBJ2-2,NA,TGCGCCAGCAGCTTGGGGGCAGGGGCGAACACCGGGGAGCTGTTTTTT,CASSLGAGANTGELFF
TRBV18,TRBD1,TRBJ1-1,NA,TGTGCCAGCTCATCCTTTACAGGGGCCCTGGGGACTGAAGCTTTCTTT,CASSSFTGALGTEAFF
TRBV4-1,TRBD2,TRBJ2-7,NA,TGCGCCAGCAGCCAGGCGATGAGCGGGACTTACGAGCAGTACTTC,CASSQAMSGTYEQYF
TRBV2,TRBD2,TRBJ2-2,NA,TGTGCCAGCACTTTGGGGACTAGCGGGCCCGGGGAGCTGTTTTTT,CASTLGTSGPGELFF
TRBV5-1,NA,TRBJ2-3,NA,TGCGCCAGCAGCCTCACAGATACGCAGTATTTT,CASSLTDTQYF
TRBV9,NA,TRBJ2-5,few,TGTGCCAGCAGCGTAGACGGGGAGGTGAAGACCCAGTACTTC,CASSVDGEVKTQYF
TRBV6-5,TRBD1,TRBJ1-4,NA,TGTGCCAGCAGTTACGGTTCAGGGACAGCTAATGAAAAACTGTTTTTT,CASSYGSGTANEKLFF
TRBV6-2/TRBV6-3,NA,TRBJ2-1,NA,TGTGCCAGCAGTTACGAACAGGGTGTGCGGCATGAGCAGTTCTTC,CASSYEQGVRHEQFF
TRBV19,TRBD1,TRBJ1-5,NA,TGTGCCAGTACGGACAGGGGGCCGTTGGGGAATCAGCCCCAGCATTTT,CASTDRGPLGNQPQHF
TRBV5-1,NA,TRBJ1-1,NA,TGCGCCAGCAGCTTAGGGACACCGGCGGGAGCTTTCTTT,CASSLGTPAGAFF
TRBV5-1,NA,TRBJ2-3,NA,TGCGCCAGCAAACTAGCCGAGGGCACAGATACGCAGTATTTT,CASKLAEGTDTQYF
TRBV10-3,NA,TRBJ2-1,NA,TGTGCCATCAGTGAGTCTGCTAATGGAGAGTCCTACAATGAGCAGTTCTTC,CAISESANGESYNEQFF
TRBV19,TRBD1,TRBJ2-3,NA,TGTGCCAGTGGAATCGGACAGGGAAGGTTAGATACGCAGTATTTT,CASGIGQGRLDTQYF
TRBV20-1,TRBD2,TRBJ2-3,NA,TGCAGTGCTAGTTGGGCTAGCGGGAGGGCCCTTCCAGATACGCAGTATTTT,CSASWASGRALPDTQYF
TRBV24-1,TRBD1,TRBJ1-1,NA,TGTGCCACCAGGGGGACAGGGGGGAACACTGAAGCTTTCTTT,CATRGTGGNTEAFF
TRBV19,TRBD1,TRBJ1-1,NA,TGTGCCAGTAGTATTGGGACAGGGGGCGTCTCTGAAGCTTTCTTT,CASSIGTGGVSEAFF
TRBV5-1,NA,TRBJ2-5,NA,TGCGCCAGCAGCTCTGTGGTCTCGGTCTCGGACAGACGAGAGACCCAGTACTTC,CASSSVVSVSDRRETQYF
TRBV10-1,TRBD1,TRBJ2-1,NA,TGCGCCAGCAGTGATAACCCCGGGACAGGGATCGATGAGCAGTTCTTC,CASSDNPGTGIDEQFF
TRBV6-5,TRBD2,TRBJ2-7,NA,TGTGCCAGCAGTTACTCGCCTAGCGGGAGCTACGAGCAGTACTTC,CASSYSPSGSYEQYF
TRBV5-1,NA,TRBJ1-1,NA,TGCGCCAGCAGCAAGCGACAGGAGTCAATGGGCACTGAAGCTTTCTTT,CASSKRQESMGTEAFF
TRBV6-5,NA,TRBJ1-2,NA,TGTGCCAGCACTTCAGGGTACGGCTACACCTTC,CASTSGYGYTF
TRBV28,NA,TRBJ1-2,NA,TGTGCCAGCAGATTGCCCGGGGTCAGCTATGGCTACACCTTC,CASRLPGVSYGYTF
TRBV4-1,TRBD1,TRBJ2-7,NA,TGCGCCAGCAGCCGGGGACAGCAAAAATCCTACGAGCAGTACTTC,CASSRGQQKSYEQYF
TRBV6-1,NA,TRBJ2-5,NA,TGTGCCAGCAGTGAACGCCCGGCGGGGGCTCAAGAGACCCAGTACTTC,CASSERPAGAQETQYF
TRBV27,NA,TRBJ1-1,NA,TGTGCCAGCAGTCGTCGTGCGAGGGACACTGAAGCTTTCTTT,CASSRRARDTEAFF
TRBV2,NA,TRBJ1-2,NA,TGTGCCAGCAAGGAGAACTTCTATGGCTACACCTTC,CASKENFYGYTF
TRBV4-2,TRBD2,TRBJ2-7,once,TGTGCCAGCAGCCAAGGGCTTGGCGCGGGAGGGCCGGGTTCCTACGAGCAGTACTTC,CASSQGLGAGGPGSYEQYF
TRBV28,NA,TRBJ1-5,NA,TGTGCCAGCAGCCGTCGTTCTTATAGCAATCAGCCCCAGCATTTT,CASSRRSYSNQPQHF
TRBV6-4,NA,TRBJ1-4,NA,TGTGCCAGCAGTGACTCGATTTCGTCAACCAGAAAAGAAAAACTGTTTTTT,CASSDSISSTRKEKLFF
TRBV5-1,TRBD1,TRBJ1-2,few,TGCGCCAGCAGCGACGGGACAGGGGTTGCTAACTATGGCTACACCTTC,CASSDGTGVANYGYTF
TRBV3-1/TRBV3-2,TRBD1,TRBJ2-1,once,TGTGCCAGCAGCCAAGGGACAGGGGGAAACAATGAGCAGTTCTTC,CASSQGTGGNNEQFF
TRBV24-1,NA,TRBJ2-2,NA,TGTGCCACCAGTGAGGTGACAGCGAACACCGGGGAGCTGTTTTTT,CATSEVTANTGELFF
TRBV5-1,TRBD1,TRBJ1-2,NA,TGCGCCAGCAGCTTGGATCAGGGGGCGGTCTATGGCTACACCTTC,CASSLDQGAVYGYTF
TRBV29-1,TRBD1,TRBJ2-3,NA,TGCAGCGGCCGGGACAGCGTCACAGATACGCAGTATTTT,CSGRDSVTDTQYF
TRBV7-2,TRBD2,TRBJ2-7,NA,TGTGCCAGCAGCTTTGGTCGGGGGGTTGCGAGCGAGCAGTACTTC,CASSFGRGVASEQYF
TRBV7-8,NA,TRBJ1-1,NA,TGTGCCAGCAGCCCCGCGTGGAACACTGAAGCTTTCTTT,CASSPAWNTEAFF
TRBV25-1,TRBD2,TRBJ2-1,NA,TGTGCCAGCAGCTTAAGTGAGGGACTAGTTAACGATGAGCAGTTCTTC,CASSLSEGLVNDEQFF
TRBV29-1,NA,TRBJ2-3,NA,TGCAGCGTCACTAGCACAGATACGCAGTATTTT,CSVTSTDTQYF
TRBV3-1/TRBV3-2,NA,TRBJ2-2,NA,TGTGCCAGCAGCGAGAGCTCCGGGGAGCTGTTTTTT,CASSESSGELFF
TRBV28,NA,TRBJ1-1,few,TGTGCCAGCCACCGTCTAGGGAACACTGAAGCTTTCTTT,CASHRLGNTEAFF
TRBV10-2,TRBD2,TRBJ2-7,NA,TGCGCCAGCATATCCGGGACTAGCGAGATCTACGAGCAGTACTTC,CASISGTSEIYEQYF
TRBV28,TRBD2,TRBJ2-7,NA,TGTGCCAGCAAGAGACTAGCGGGGCCCCTCCAGTACTTC,CASKRLAGPLQYF